The T cell receptor (beta chain) under discussion was sequenced for a study of CD8 T cells in ankylosing spondylitis. Study results and limitations: Enrichment of disease-linked clones was reportedly significant in matched ankylosing spondylitis synovial fluid. A motif in TCR beta, a set of roughly eight highly homologous variants, appeared characteristic of ankylosing spondylitis blood.

One entry per CDR3 protein results from TCRdb running MiXCR on the 5' RACE reads. There are about 400,000 distinct CDR3 sequences in the sample; around 22% occur only once, and around 16% lies in the top ten. Turning to this clonotype: Its specificity is not known.

The sequencing input was blood, either unsorted or a sorted T cell fraction (not recorded which). The TCR was taken from a male donor with ankylosing spondylitis.

CDR3: CASSPNRGEAFF. CDR3 coding DNA: TGTGCCAGCAGCCCGAACAGGGGTGAAGCTTTCTTT. This chain joins TRBV12-3 or TRBV12-4 and TRBJ1-1; 7 positions agree with TRBD1. This CDR3 spans 12 amino acids. With V trimmed by 6 bases and J by 7 bases, 5 bases remained unmatched.